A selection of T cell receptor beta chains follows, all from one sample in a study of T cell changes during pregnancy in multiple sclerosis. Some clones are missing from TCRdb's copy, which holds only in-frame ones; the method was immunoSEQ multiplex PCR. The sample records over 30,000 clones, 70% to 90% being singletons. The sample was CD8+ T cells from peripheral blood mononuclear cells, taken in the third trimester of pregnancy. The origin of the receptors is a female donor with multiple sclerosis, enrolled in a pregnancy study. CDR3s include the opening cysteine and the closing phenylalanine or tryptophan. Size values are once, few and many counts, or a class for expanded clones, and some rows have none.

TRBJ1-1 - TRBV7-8 CASSWGQGIEAFF
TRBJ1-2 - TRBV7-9 CASSSDRTGGPANYGYTF
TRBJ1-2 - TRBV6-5 CASSYGTDGYTF
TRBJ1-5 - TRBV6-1 CASSEGLGGRQPQHF
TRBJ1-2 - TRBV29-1 CSVETDRGNYGYTF
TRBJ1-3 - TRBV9 CASSDRTESSGNTIYF
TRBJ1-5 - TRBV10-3 CAISDDRGQPQHF
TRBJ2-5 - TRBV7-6 CASSLEGAYQAKETQYF
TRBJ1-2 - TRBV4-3 CASSQGVEVNYGYTF
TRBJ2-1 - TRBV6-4 CASSDSREGYNEQFF
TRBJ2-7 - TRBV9 CASSPWAGPPYYEQYF
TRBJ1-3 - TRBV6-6 CATRGGNTIYF
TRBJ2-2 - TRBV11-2 CASSPVLRGGRGELFF
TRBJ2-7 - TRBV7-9 CATAGQGAYEQYF
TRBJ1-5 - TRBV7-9 CASSQSQQNQPQHF
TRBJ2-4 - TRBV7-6 CASSLGLAAKNIQYF
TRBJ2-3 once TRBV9 CASSAGTSGVSDTQYF
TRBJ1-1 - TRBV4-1 CASSQDSDTEAFF
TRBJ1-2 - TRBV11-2 CASSHPRTLNYGYTF
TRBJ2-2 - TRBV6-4 CASSDLTRQTTGELFF
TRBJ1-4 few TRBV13 CASSHGTGNEKLFF
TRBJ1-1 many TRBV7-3 CASSLKVPGSNTEAFF
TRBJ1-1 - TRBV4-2 CASSQVAGEDTEAFF
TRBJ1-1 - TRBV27 CASSLSTLNTEAFF
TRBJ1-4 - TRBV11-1 CASSLRRGQGNEKLFF
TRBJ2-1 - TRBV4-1 CASSQDISTRGGGEQFF
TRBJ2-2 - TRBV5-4 CASSLPLAGATGELFF
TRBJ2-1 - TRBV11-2 CASSLDPGGAYNEQFF
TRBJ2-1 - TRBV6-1 CASSEPVLNSGGNEQFF
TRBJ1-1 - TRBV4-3 CASSQRGTGTGVSGEAFF
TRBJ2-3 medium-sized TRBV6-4 CASSEAGGTDTQYF
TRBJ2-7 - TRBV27 CASSLVGRGSAYEQYF
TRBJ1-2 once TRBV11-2 CASSPTPRPINYGYTF
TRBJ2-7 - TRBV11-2 CASRKQEAYEQYF
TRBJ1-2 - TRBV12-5 CASGLRTGDGYTF
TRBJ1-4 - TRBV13 CASSTSGHANEKLFF
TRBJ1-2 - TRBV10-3 CAISEAGGIYGYTF
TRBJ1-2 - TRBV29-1 CSAPTGFRYGYTF
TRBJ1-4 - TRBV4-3 CASSHGTGPNEKLFF
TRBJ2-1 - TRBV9 CASSVGGEFEQFF
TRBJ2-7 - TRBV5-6 CASSGGQIVYEQYF
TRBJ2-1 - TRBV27 CASSFGLAGYNEQFF
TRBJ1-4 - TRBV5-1 CASSVRKGANEKLFF
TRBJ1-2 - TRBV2 CASSDDSPQGSEGYTF
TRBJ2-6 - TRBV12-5 CATSGGEGSGANVLTF
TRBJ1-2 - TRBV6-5 CASRRPGQNYGYTF
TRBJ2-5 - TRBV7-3 CASSLPGTDETQYF
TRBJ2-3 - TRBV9 CASSVVSADTQYF
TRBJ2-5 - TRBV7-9 CASYLEGTYQETQYF
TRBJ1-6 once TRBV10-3 CAISEPAQGADSPLHF
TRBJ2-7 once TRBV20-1 CSARRDYEQYF
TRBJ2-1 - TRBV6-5 CASSPAGLAHNEQFF
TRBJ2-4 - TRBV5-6 CASSPTVRRGAEGSIQYF
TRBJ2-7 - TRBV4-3 CASSSRLAGANYEQYF
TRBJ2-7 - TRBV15 CATSSPGSGRYEQYF
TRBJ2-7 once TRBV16 CASSSGGYEQYF